A single sample gave rise to the 9 T cell receptor beta chains below, sequenced in a study of blood T cell repertoires in COVID-19. TCRdb's copy holds only in-frame clones and misses some; the assay was immunoSEQ multiplex PCR. The table has under 300,000 clones, 80% to 90% seen once; the top ten hold about 3%. The specimen sequenced was peripheral blood. Source of these receptors: a woman younger than 45 with active or convalescent COVID-19.

The chain carries TRBV19 and TRBJ1-2; tentatively, D is TRBD1 (6 bases). Germline CDR1 reads LNHDA; CDR2 reads SQIVND (reference sequence). This CDR3 spans 14 amino acids. V dropped 6 bases and J dropped 6 bases, with 17 bases sitting between them. CDR3 in amino acids: CASRGYRARNGYTF. The CDR3 region has the DNA TGTGCCAGTAGGGGATACAGGGCACGGAATGGCTACACCTTC. Variable domain in full (rest from reference TRBV19 and TRBJ1-2): DGGITQSPKYLFRKEGQNVTLSCEQNLNHDAMYWYRQDPGQGLRLIYYSQIVNDFQKGDIAEGYSVSREKKESFPLTVTSAQKNPTAFYLCASRGYRARNGYTFGSGTRLTVV.

The table lists this clone with a count of one. The chain has TRBV27 and TRBJ2-5; D might be TRBD2 (7 bases). Per germline, CDR1 MNHEY and CDR2 SMNVEV (reference sequence). This CDR3 is built from 14 residues. Trimming took 3 bases from V and 5 from J, leaving 13 bases between them. The CDR3 DNA reads TGTGCCAGCAGTTTGAGGGGGGGCAGGGAGACCCAGTACTTC. Residues: CASSLRGGRETQYF.

The rearrangement links TRBV10-3 to TRBJ1-1; D may be TRBD1 (6 bases). In germline, CDR1 is ENHRY, CDR2 SYGVKD. There are 13 residues in the CDR3. Trimming left V 0 bases short and J 7 bases short, with 9 bases between. CDR3: CAISESGQHEAFF. The CDR3 DNA sequence: TGTGCCATCAGTGAGTCGGGACAACATGAAGCTTTCTTT.

V gene TRBV2 combines with J gene TRBJ1-6; 7 bases match TRBD1. The CDR3 has 14 residues. CDR1 and CDR2 from the germline V gene are SNHLY and FYNNEI. V was clipped by 7 bases and J by 7 bases; unmatched bases: 7. This CDR3 reads CASIKDRKNSPLHF. In DNA form, the CDR3 reads TGTGCCAGCATTAAGGACAGGAAGAATTCACCCCTCCACTTT.

The rearrangement joins TRBV20-1 to TRBJ1-5, with D uncertain. CDR1 is DFQATT and CDR2 is SNEGSKA in the germline V gene (reference sequence). The CDR3 sequence is 14 residues long. Trimming shortened V by 3 bases and J by 1 base, and 10 bases separated the two germline ends. CDR3 coding DNA: TGCAGTGCTAGTAATCCGGGGAGCAATCAGCCCCAGCATTTT. This encodes CSASNPGSNQPQHF.

This chain connects TRBV5-1 to TRBJ1-6; D gene ambiguous. The V and J ends lost 1 base and 6 bases respectively, with 17 bases between them. Per the germline V gene, CDR1 is SGHRS and CDR2 is YFSETQ. This CDR3 is built from 17 residues. The CDR3 is CASSLNVQAIVNSPLHF. In nucleotides, the CDR3 is TGCGCCAGCAGCTTGAACGTCCAAGCGATCGTTAATTCACCCCTCCACTTT.

This clone was recorded once. The chain is built from TRBV11-2 and TRBJ2-7, with D possibly TRBD1 on 6 matching bases. The V and J ends lost 5 bases and 3 bases respectively, with 17 bases between them. There are 15 residues in the CDR3. Per germline, CDR1 SGHAT and CDR2 FQNNGV. The CDR3 DNA reads TGTGCCAGCAGCCACCTACAGGGAACCTTCTACGAGCAGTACTTC. Its translation is CASSHLQGTFYEQYF.

V and J are TRBV4-1 and TRBJ1-3; TRBD1 agrees at 7 bases. The germline gives CDR1 MGHRA, CDR2 YSYEKL. This CDR3 is built from 17 residues. V was clipped by 4 bases and J by 0 bases; unmatched bases: 9. CDR3 DNA sequence: TGCGCCAGCAGCCCGTCGTACAGGGGCCGCTCTGGAAACACCATATATTTT. Residues: CASSPSYRGRSGNTIYF.

V and J are TRBV19 and TRBJ2-7; perhaps TRBD2 as D (6 bases). V lost 1 base and J lost 7, with 8 bases in between. This CDR3 region has 12 residues. Germline CDR1 is LNHDA and CDR2 is SQIVND (reference sequence). CDR3: CASSIGGGEQYF. In DNA form, the CDR3 reads TGTGCCAGTAGTATAGGGGGAGGTGAGCAGTACTTC.